The 11 T cell receptor beta chains reported below all come from one sample, sequenced in a study of T cell repertoires in cytomegalovirus infection (dated by TCRdb to between 2019 and 2020). Their antigen targets remain unknown. The sample was run on an Illumina HiSeq 1500. TCRdb trimmed the raw reads at Q25, called clones with MiXCR and kept productive beta chains. Here each entry gathers all rows of one CDR3 protein and keeps the most common genes and DNA. Within this sample are approximately 43,000 distinct CDR3 sequences, with approximately 22% of them counted one time only. The ten largest clonotypes hold 15% to 20% of the sample. Material: PBMCs, sequenced either directly or after in vitro stimulation (not recorded which). The receptors stem from a human donor in good health (CMV status not recorded). Some clones in this sample may be carry-over from other donors' samples.

In its sample, this clonotype was seen a few times. The rearrangement uses TRBV6-5 and TRBJ2-5, with TRBD2 as a possible D gene (6 bases). The V end lost 5 bases, the J end lost 5 bases, and 12 bases lay between the germline ends. The CDR3 is 13 amino acids. Germline V gene sequence: CDR1 MNHEY, CDR2 SVGAGI. The CDR3 coding sequence is TGTGCCAGCAGTCAGGGACTTACTGAGACCCAGTACTTC. Translation gives CASSQGLTETQYF.

This clonotype was detected only once. The chain employs TRBV5-1 and TRBJ1-2; no clear D. The CDR3 has 13 amino acids. Germline CDR1 and CDR2: SGHRS and YFSETQ. Trimming removed 1 base from V and 4 bases from J, with 8 bases in between. The CDR3 is CASSLKDGYGYTF. The CDR3, as DNA: TGCGCCAGCAGCTTGAAGGACGGCTATGGCTACACCTTC.

This clonotype was seen a handful of times. The chain combines TRBV5-4 with TRBJ2-3; the D is unclear. Germline V gene lookup returns CDR1 SGHNT and CDR2 YYREEE (reference sequence). V was trimmed by 0 bases and J by 4 bases, leaving 6 bases between them. The CDR3 is 13 residues long. CDR3 DNA: TGTGCCAGCAGCTTGGTTCCCGCAGATACGCAGTATTTT. Translation: CASSLVPADTQYF.

This clonotype occurred many times. This chain joins TRBV7-2 and TRBJ2-7; no reliable D call. V lost 2 bases, J lost 2 bases, and 7 bases lay in between. The CDR3 covers 13 residues. From germline, CDR1 is SGHTA and CDR2 FQGNSA. The CDR3: CASSLSNPYEQYF. The DNA of the CDR3 is TGTGCCAGCAGCTTAAGTAACCCCTACGAGCAGTACTTC.

In this sample, this clonotype turned up many times. CDR3 bases: TGTGCCAGCAGCCCGGGAGGGGAGCAGTTCTTC. It codes for CASSPGGEQFF. The chain carries TRBV7-9 and TRBJ2-1; 8 bases agree with TRBD2. Per the germline V gene, CDR1 is SEHNR and CDR2 is FQNEAQ (reference sequence). The length of the CDR3 is 11 residues. The V segment lost 5 bases and the J segment 10 bases; nucleotides outside the gene matches: 1.

In regard to this clonotype: This may arise from a read error, as a much more abundant clone is one base away. The J gene is TRBJ2-1, the V gene TRBV7-4; 7 nucleotides match TRBD2. CDR1 SGHVT and CDR2 SQSDAQ come from the germline V gene. The CDR3 runs to 11 residues. The CDR3 DNA reads as TGTGCCAACAGCTGGCGGGAGGAGCAGTTCTTC. Protein product: CANSWREEQFF.

This chain connects TRBV7-3 to TRBJ2-7; D is ambiguous. Per the germline V gene, CDR1 is SGHTA and CDR2 is FQGTGA. The CDR3 runs to 11 residues. Trimming shortened V by 3 bases and J by 6 bases, and 6 bases separated the two germline ends. CDR3 bases: TGTGCCAGCAGCTTTATGGGCGAGCAGTACTTC. Encoded protein: CASSFMGEQYF.

This clonotype was observed a few times. This sequence joins TRBV6-1 and TRBJ2-7; maybe TRBD1 (6 bases). CDR1 is MNHNS and CDR2 is SASEGT in the germline V gene. The length of the CDR3 is 14 residues. V lost 5 bases and J lost 3, with 14 bases in between. CDR3 coding DNA: TGTGCCAGCAGTTCGGGACAAGGGGACTACGAGCAGTACTTC. Its translation: CASSSGQGDYEQYF.

In its sample, this clonotype was seen a few times. J is TRBJ2-1 and V is TRBV7-9; 7 bases agree with TRBD1. The CDR3 has 15 amino acids. V lost 5 bases and J lost 7; bases outside the gene matches: 11. Germline V CDR1 and CDR2: SEHNR, FQNEAQ (reference sequence). CDR3 nucleotides: TGTGCCAGCAGCCCTCGACAGGGTATGCTGAATGAGCAGTTCTTC. Its translation is CASSPRQGMLNEQFF.

This clonotype showed up just a few times. The DNA for the CDR3 is TGTGCCAGCAGCCAAAGTCTCCCCTACGAGCAGTACTTC. This sequence encodes CASSQSLPYEQYF. This chain uses TRBV3-1 with TRBJ2-7; D gene uncertain. V lost 2 bases, J lost 2 bases, and 7 bases lay in between. CDR1 and CDR2 (germline): LGHDT, YNNKEL (reference sequence). This CDR3 has 13 amino acids.

This clonotype was detected many times. The chain carries TRBV2 and TRBJ2-1, with a weak D call TRBD2 (7 bases). The V end was cut by 7 bases, the J end by 5 bases, with 33 bases between. This CDR3 is built from 20 residues. Germline V gives CDR1 SNHLY, CDR2 FYNNEI. CDR3 protein: CASMSQNVHRFAGADNEQFF. CDR3 bases: TGTGCCAGCATGTCCCAGAATGTTCATAGATTTGCGGGGGCTGACAATGAGCAGTTCTTC.